This is a list of T cell receptor beta chains from one sample in a study of blood T cell repertoires in COVID-19. Profiling relied on immunoSEQ multiplex PCR, and the TCRdb table lists in-frame clones only, not all of them. The sample contains about 220,000 clones, approximately 85% of which appear only once. Sequences were obtained from peripheral blood. Receptors originate from a woman aged 70-85 years with COVID-19, enrolled during active disease. Each CDR3 is given with its conserved first and last residue. The order of the fields is J gene, clone size, V gene, D gene, CDR3 protein, CDR3 DNA. D genes are given only for firm matches. Size values are once, few and many counts, or a class for expanded clones, and some rows have none.

j_gene: TRBJ2-7; abundance: .; v_gene: TRBV11-3; d_gene: .; CDR3aa: CASSLGRGIGRGDYEQYF; CDR3nt: TGTGCCAGCAGCTTAGGTAGGGGAATCGGGAGAGGGGACTACGAGCAGTACTTC
j_gene: TRBJ1-2; abundance: .; v_gene: TRBV27; d_gene: .; CDR3aa: CASSLRLGFGYGYTF; CDR3nt: TGTGCCAGCAGTTTAAGACTTGGATTCGGCTATGGCTACACCTTC
j_gene: TRBJ1-2; abundance: .; v_gene: TRBV5-1; d_gene: .; CDR3aa: CASSFSMGGYGYTF; CDR3nt: TGCGCCAGCAGCTTTTCGATGGGGGGATATGGCTACACCTTC
j_gene: TRBJ2-3; abundance: once; v_gene: TRBV5-6; d_gene: .; CDR3aa: CASSLGDPRGTQYF; CDR3nt: TGTGCCAGCAGCCTTGGAGACCCGCGGGGAACGCAGTATTTT
j_gene: TRBJ1-5; abundance: .; v_gene: TRBV19; d_gene: .; CDR3aa: CASSNAGNQPQHF; CDR3nt: TGTGCCAGTTCTAACGCGGGGAATCAGCCCCAGCATTTT
j_gene: TRBJ2-3; abundance: .; v_gene: TRBV12-5; d_gene: .; CDR3aa: CASGLRPRDTQYF; CDR3nt: TGTGCTAGTGGTCTCCGCCCTAGGGATACGCAGTATTTT
j_gene: TRBJ2-3; abundance: .; v_gene: TRBV7-2; d_gene: TRBD1; CDR3aa: CASSLAGTGSGDTQYF; CDR3nt: TGTGCCAGCAGCTTAGCCGGGACAGGGAGTGGGGATACGCAGTATTTT
j_gene: TRBJ1-6; abundance: many; v_gene: TRBV5-4; d_gene: .; CDR3aa: CASSLNSGVNSPLHF; CDR3nt: TGTGCCAGCAGCCTCAACTCAGGGGTAAATTCACCCCTCCACTTT
j_gene: TRBJ2-3; abundance: .; v_gene: TRBV4-3; d_gene: .; CDR3aa: CASSPGLHTDTQYF; CDR3nt: TGCGCCAGCAGCCCGGGACTGCACACAGATACGCAGTATTTT
j_gene: TRBJ2-1; abundance: .; v_gene: TRBV5-1; d_gene: .; CDR3aa: CASSPLEGAGSYNEQFF; CDR3nt: TGCGCCAGCAGCCCTTTAGAAGGGGCGGGGAGCTACAATGAGCAGTTCTTC
j_gene: TRBJ1-2; abundance: .; v_gene: TRBV5-6; d_gene: .; CDR3aa: CASSLRPGDYGYTF; CDR3nt: TGTGCCAGCAGCTTGAGGCCCGGGGACTATGGCTACACCTTC